Listed below are T cell receptor beta chains from one sample, sequenced in a study of response to subunit inactivated influenza vaccine. In TCRdb, the RT-PCR reads were re-called with MiXCR into one record per CDR3 protein. The sample shows a few hundred thousand distinct CDR3 sequences, 12% to 15% of them seen only once. The sample was PBMCs from blood, taken 11 to 12 days after vaccination. Receptors originate from a man between 45 and 60 years old who received an inactivated influenza vaccine. CDR3s leave out the opening cysteine and the closing phenylalanine or tryptophan. The order of the fields is V gene, D gene, CDR3 protein. A D gene is named only where the DNA matches it firmly.

v_call: TRBV7-2; d_call: -; cdr3_aa: ASSFGGISNSPLH
v_call: TRBV7-6; d_call: -; cdr3_aa: ASSLTTSTDTQY
v_call: TRBV5-1; d_call: -; cdr3_aa: ASSLEPSIGELF
v_call: TRBV2; d_call: -; cdr3_aa: ASRAGSGANVLT
v_call: TRBV15; d_call: -; cdr3_aa: ATSPGVPSTDTQY
v_call: TRBV20-1; d_call: -; cdr3_aa: SARTQTLWGEQF
v_call: TRBV7-8; d_call: -; cdr3_aa: ASSLAVLGETQY
v_call: TRBV20-1; d_call: TRBD2; cdr3_aa: SATSGAKDTQY
v_call: TRBV4-2; d_call: -; cdr3_aa: ASSRDSPPTNEKLF
v_call: TRBV18; d_call: -; cdr3_aa: ASSLSEWGKTGELF
v_call: TRBV3-1; d_call: TRBD1; cdr3_aa: ASSQPDRDHGYT
v_call: TRBV4-3; d_call: TRBD2; cdr3_aa: ASSPQASGRANEQF
v_call: TRBV25-1; d_call: -; cdr3_aa: ASSEGGIGYEQY
v_call: TRBV28; d_call: -; cdr3_aa: ASSSGTAGPY
v_call: TRBV6-1; d_call: TRBD1; cdr3_aa: ASSAPDRAPPYEQY
v_call: TRBV5-1; d_call: TRBD2; cdr3_aa: ASSSGTSRDEQY
v_call: TRBV7-9; d_call: -; cdr3_aa: ASTRIFTVNSNQPQH
v_call: TRBV12-3/TRBV12-4; d_call: TRBD1; cdr3_aa: ASSFATGNSPLH
v_call: TRBV21-1; d_call: -; cdr3_aa: ASELGGGLATEAF
v_call: TRBV29-1; d_call: -; cdr3_aa: SVGPTEGMKGYGYT
v_call: TRBV20-1; d_call: -; cdr3_aa: SATLRRGSSYNEQF
v_call: TRBV12-3/TRBV12-4; d_call: TRBD1; cdr3_aa: ASRASDRGNEAF